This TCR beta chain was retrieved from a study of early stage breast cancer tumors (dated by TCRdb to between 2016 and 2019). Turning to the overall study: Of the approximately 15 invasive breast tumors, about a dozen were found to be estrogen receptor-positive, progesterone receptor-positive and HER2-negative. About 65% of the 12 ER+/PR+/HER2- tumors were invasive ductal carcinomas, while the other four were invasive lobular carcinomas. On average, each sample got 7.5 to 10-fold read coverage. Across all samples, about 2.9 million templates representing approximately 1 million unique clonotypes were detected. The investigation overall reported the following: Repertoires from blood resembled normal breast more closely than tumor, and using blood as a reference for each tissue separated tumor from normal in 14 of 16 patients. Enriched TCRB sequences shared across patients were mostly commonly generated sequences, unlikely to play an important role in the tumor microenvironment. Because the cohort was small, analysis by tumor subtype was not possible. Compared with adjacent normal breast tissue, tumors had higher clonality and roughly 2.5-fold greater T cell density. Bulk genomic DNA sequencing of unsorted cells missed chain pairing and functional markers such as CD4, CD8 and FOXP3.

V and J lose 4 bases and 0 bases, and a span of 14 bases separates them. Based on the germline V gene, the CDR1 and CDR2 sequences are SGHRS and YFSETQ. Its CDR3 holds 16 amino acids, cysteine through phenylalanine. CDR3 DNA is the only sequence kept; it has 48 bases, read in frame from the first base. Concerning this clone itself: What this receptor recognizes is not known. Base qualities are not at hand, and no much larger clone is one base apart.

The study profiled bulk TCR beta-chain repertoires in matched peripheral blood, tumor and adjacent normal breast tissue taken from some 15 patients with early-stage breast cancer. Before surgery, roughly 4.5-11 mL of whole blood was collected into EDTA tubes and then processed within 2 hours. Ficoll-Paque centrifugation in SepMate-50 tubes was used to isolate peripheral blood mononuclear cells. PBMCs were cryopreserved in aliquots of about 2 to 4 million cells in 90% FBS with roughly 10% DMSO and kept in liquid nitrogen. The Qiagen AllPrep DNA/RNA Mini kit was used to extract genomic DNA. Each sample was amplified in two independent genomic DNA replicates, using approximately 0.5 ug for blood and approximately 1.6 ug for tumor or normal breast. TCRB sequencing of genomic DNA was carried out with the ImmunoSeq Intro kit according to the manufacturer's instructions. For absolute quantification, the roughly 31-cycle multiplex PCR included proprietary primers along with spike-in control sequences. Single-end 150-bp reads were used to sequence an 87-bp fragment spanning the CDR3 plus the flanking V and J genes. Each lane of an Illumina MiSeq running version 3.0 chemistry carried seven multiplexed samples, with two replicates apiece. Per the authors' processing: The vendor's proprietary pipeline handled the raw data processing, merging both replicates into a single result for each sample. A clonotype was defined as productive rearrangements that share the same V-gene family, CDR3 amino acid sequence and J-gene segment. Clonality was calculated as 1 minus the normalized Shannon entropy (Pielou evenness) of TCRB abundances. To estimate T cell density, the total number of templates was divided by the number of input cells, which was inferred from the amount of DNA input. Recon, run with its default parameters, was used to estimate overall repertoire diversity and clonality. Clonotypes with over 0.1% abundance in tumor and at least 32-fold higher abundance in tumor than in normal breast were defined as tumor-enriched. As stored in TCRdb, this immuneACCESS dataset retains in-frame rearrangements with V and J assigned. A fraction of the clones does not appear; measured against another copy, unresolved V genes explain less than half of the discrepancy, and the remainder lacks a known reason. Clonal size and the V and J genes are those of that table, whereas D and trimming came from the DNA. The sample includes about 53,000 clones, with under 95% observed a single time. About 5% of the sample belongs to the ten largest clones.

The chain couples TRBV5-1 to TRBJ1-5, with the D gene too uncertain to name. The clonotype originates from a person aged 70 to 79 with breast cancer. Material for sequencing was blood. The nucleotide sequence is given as TGCGCCAGCAGCCGACGAGCCAACTATAGCAATCAGCCCCAGCATTTT. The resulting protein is CASSRRANYSNQPQHF.